A single sample is the source of the 19 T cell receptor beta chains below, sequenced in a study of OX40 agonist ivuxolimab in advanced cancers. Data came from immunoSEQ multiplex PCR; TCRdb stores just in-frame clones and leaves some out. The data hold approximately 80,000 clones, with about 89% observed a single time. Material: CD4+ or CD8+ T cells sorted from blood, obtained in a trial of the OX40 agonist ivuxolimab. These receptors originate from an adult with an advanced solid tumor such as melanoma, head and neck, liver or kidney cancer.

The chain combines TRBV13 with TRBJ2-5, with D unresolved. V was shortened by 0 bases and J by 4 bases, with 12 bases between the two germline ends. Germline CDR1 is PRHDT and CDR2 is FYEKMQ (reference sequence). The CDR3 covers 15 residues. CDR3 DNA sequence: TGTGCCAGCAGCTTAGGCCCAATGGGCGCAGAGACCCAGTACTTC. The encoded protein is CASSLGPMGAETQYF.

The chain employs TRBV19 and TRBJ1-1; D is unclear. Per the germline V gene, CDR1 is LNHDA and CDR2 is SQIVND (reference sequence). Deletions cut 6 bases from V and 10 bases from J, with 18 bases between. CDR3 length equals 13 residues. The CDR3 loop is CASRTPEERRAFF. CDR3 nucleotide sequence: TGTGCCAGTAGGACCCCGGAGGAACGGAGAGCTTTCTTT.

This sequence joins TRBV2 and TRBJ1-2; unclear D gene. The CDR3 runs 15 residues. The germline V gene has CDR1 SNHLY and CDR2 FYNNEI. Trimming removed 0 bases from V and 8 bases from J, with 16 bases in between. CDR3 in DNA: TGTGCCAGCAGTGAAGCGCTTCCAGGACTCGGAGGCTACACCTTC. Amino acids: CASSEALPGLGGYTF.

This clone was counted only a few times. The gene calls are TRBV30 and TRBJ1-1; D is unresolved. The CDR3 has 13 amino acids. The germline gives CDR1 GTSNPN, CDR2 SVGIG (reference sequence). With 2 bases removed from V and 1 base from J, the gap between germline ends came to 8 bases. The DNA for the CDR3 is TGTGCCTGGAGTCCCGACGGGAACACTGAAGCTTTCTTT. Protein: CAWSPDGNTEAFF.

The rearrangement joins TRBV13 to TRBJ2-7; the D gene could be TRBD1 or TRBD2 (5 bases each). The ends were cut back, 5 bases at V and 2 bases at J, with 10 bases in the middle. Germline V lookup: CDR1 PRHDT, CDR2 FYEKMQ (reference sequence). The CDR3 loop spans 13 amino acids. This CDR3 reads CASSPGRTYEQYF. CDR3 DNA sequence: TGTGCCAGCAGCCCGGGACGGACCTACGAGCAGTACTTC.

The genes are TRBV28 and TRBJ1-5, with D uncertain. CDR3 size: 16 residues. The germline V gene encodes CDR1 MDHEN and CDR2 SYDVKM. With 4 bases removed from V and 4 bases from J, the gap between germline ends came to 17 bases. CDR3 sequence: CASSSLKMIGNQPQHF. The DNA for the CDR3 is TGTGCCAGCAGTTCCTTGAAGATGATTGGGAATCAGCCCCAGCATTTT.

This clone turned up a few times. The rearrangement links TRBV5-1 to TRBJ2-2; no firm D call. The V end was cut by 4 bases, the J end by 0 bases, with 7 bases between. CDR3 size: 14 residues. The germline V gene has CDR1 SGHRS and CDR2 YFSETQ. In DNA form, the CDR3 reads TGCGCCAGCAGCGTCCTATCGAACACCGGGGAGCTGTTTTTT. Residues: CASSVLSNTGELFF.

The sample holds one count of this clone. Written as DNA, the CDR3 is TGTGCCAGCAGTTACTCCTTCAGGGAGACCCAGTACTTC. It specifies CASSYSFRETQYF. This chain connects TRBV6-6 to TRBJ2-5; no definite D call. V was shortened by 0 bases and J by 5 bases, with 7 bases between the two germline ends. In germline, CDR1 is MNHNY, CDR2 SVGAGI (reference sequence). The CDR3 extends over 13 amino acids.

The rearrangement links TRBV6-5 to TRBJ2-5; D unclear. CDR1 and CDR2 (germline): MNHEY, SVGAGI. The CDR3 is 14 amino acids. V was shortened by 2 bases and J by 3 bases, with 10 bases between the two germline ends. The CDR3 region has the DNA TGTGCCAGCAGTTACACAGAGCAAGAAGAGACCCAGTACTTC. The encoded protein is CASSYTEQEETQYF.

V is TRBV9 and J is TRBJ2-3, with D unclear. Germline loops: CDR1 SGDLS, CDR2 YYNGEE. V lost 4 bases and J 3 bases, leaving 12 bases between the germline ends. This CDR3 has 14 residues. CDR3 residues: CASSPLGLTDTQYF. Written as DNA, the CDR3 is TGTGCCAGCAGCCCCCTAGGGCTAACAGATACGCAGTATTTT.

V usage is TRBV6-5 and J usage is TRBJ2-5, with 9 bases lining up with TRBD2. The germline V gene has CDR1 MNHEY and CDR2 SVGAGI. The CDR3 length is 16 residues. V shed 0 bases and J 2 bases; nucleotides not matched to a gene: 4. CDR3 nucleotides: TGTGCCAGCAGTTACTCGTGGACTAGCGAACAAGAGACCCAGTACTTC. Its protein is CASSYSWTSEQETQYF.

This clone was seen just once. In DNA form, the CDR3 reads TGTGCCTGGAGTGGGGACGGGGATTATTATGGAAACACCATATATTTT. Translated: CAWSGDGDYYGNTIYF. The J gene is TRBJ1-3, the V gene TRBV30; tentative D call: TRBD1 (5 bases). The ends were cut back, 1 base at V and 3 bases at J, with 16 bases in the middle. This CDR3 comprises 16 residues. CDR1 is GTSNPN and CDR2 is SVGIG in the germline V gene (reference sequence).

V gene TRBV4-1 combines with J gene TRBJ1-2, with 7 bases that match TRBD1. The CDR3 consists of 16 residues. The junction had 8 bases not matched to a gene; V was cut back by 0 bases and J by 4 bases. Germline assignment: CDR1 MGHRA and CDR2 YSYEKL. CDR3 in DNA: TGCGCCAGCAGCCAAGACCCGGACAGGCCCCTCTATGGCTACACCTTC. Protein sequence: CASSQDPDRPLYGYTF.

The chain employs TRBV29-1 and TRBJ2-7; unclear D gene. The CDR3 extends over 12 amino acids. V lost 5 bases and J lost 2, with 10 bases in between. The germline gives CDR1 SQVTM, CDR2 ANQGSEA. CDR3 in DNA: TGCAGCGTTCGGACGGAGACCTACGAGCAGTACGTC. It specifies CSVRTETYEQYV.

This clone is a singleton in its sample. The chain has TRBV4-1 and TRBJ2-1, with 7 bases aligning to TRBD2. CDR1 and CDR2 (germline): MGHRA, YSYEKL. J lost 1 base, V lost 2 bases, and 8 bases had no gene match. The CDR3 covers 17 residues. CDR3 residues: CASSQNLLRESYNEQFF. For the CDR3, the DNA is TGCGCCAGCAGCCAAAACCTCTTGCGGGAGTCCTACAATGAGCAGTTCTTC.

V is TRBV13 and J is TRBJ1-2; 11 bases are a match to TRBD1. The length of the CDR3 is 15 residues. Germline V lookup: CDR1 PRHDT, CDR2 FYEKMQ (reference sequence). V dropped 4 bases and J dropped 7; count of bases not matched to a gene: 8. The CDR3 loop reads CASSWTGTGGGGYTF. DNA for the CDR3: TGTGCCAGCAGCTGGACCGGGACAGGGGGTGGTGGCTACACCTTC.

The chain links TRBV4-2 to TRBJ2-1, with 10 bases fitting TRBD2. V was clipped by 0 bases and J by 4 bases; unmatched bases: 9. The CDR3 runs to 18 residues. The germline gives CDR1 LGHNA, CDR2 YNFKEQ. In DNA form, the CDR3 reads TGTGCCAGCAGCCAAGAGGCGGTACTAGCGGGGAGTTACAATGAGCAGTTCTTC. Protein sequence: CASSQEAVLAGSYNEQFF.

V is TRBV6-5 and J is TRBJ2-7; 7 nucleotides agree with TRBD1. After removal of 5 bases from V and 3 bases from J, the junction contained 10 bases not matched to a gene. The CDR3 spans 15 residues. Germline V gene lookup returns CDR1 MNHEY and CDR2 SVGAGI. CDR3 in amino acids: CASSPVSGTVYEQYF. The CDR3 coding sequence is TGTGCCAGCAGTCCAGTTTCCGGGACAGTCTACGAGCAGTACTTC.

This rearrangement joins TRBV6-1 to TRBJ2-3; 10 bases line up with TRBD2. The CDR3 totals 15 residues. Germline CDR1 and CDR2: MNHNS and SASEGT. Losses at the gene ends were 2 bases for V and 5 bases for J; bases not matched to a gene: 4. CDR3 protein: CASSEWGLALDTQYF. The CDR3 nucleotides read TGTGCCAGCAGTGAATGGGGACTAGCGTTAGATACGCAGTATTTT.